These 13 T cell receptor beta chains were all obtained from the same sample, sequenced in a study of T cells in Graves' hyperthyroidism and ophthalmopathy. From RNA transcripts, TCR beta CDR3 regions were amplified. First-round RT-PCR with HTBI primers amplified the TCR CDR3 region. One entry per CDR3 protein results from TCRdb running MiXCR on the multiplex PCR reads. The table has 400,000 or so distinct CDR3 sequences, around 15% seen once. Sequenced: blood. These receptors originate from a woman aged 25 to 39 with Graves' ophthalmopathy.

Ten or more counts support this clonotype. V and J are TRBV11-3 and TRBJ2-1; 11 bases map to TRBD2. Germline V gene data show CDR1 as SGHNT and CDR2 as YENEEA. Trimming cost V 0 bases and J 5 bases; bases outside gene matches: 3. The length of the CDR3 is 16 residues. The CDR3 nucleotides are TGTGCCAGCAGCTTAGATAAACTAGCGGGAGACAATGAGCAGTTCTTC. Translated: CASSLDKLAGDNEQFF. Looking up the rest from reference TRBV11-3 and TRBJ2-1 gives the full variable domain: EAGVVQSPRYKIIEKKQPVAFWCNPISGHNTLYWYLQNLGQGPELLIRYENEEAVDDSQLPKDRFSAERLKGVDSTLKIQPAELGDSAVYLCASSLDKLAGDNEQFFGPGTRLTVL.

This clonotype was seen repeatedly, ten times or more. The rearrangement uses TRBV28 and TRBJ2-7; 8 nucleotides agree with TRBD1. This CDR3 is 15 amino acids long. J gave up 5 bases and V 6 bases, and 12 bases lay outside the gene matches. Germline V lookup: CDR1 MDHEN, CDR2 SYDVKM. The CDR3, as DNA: TGTGCCAGCAGCCCGGCGGACAGGGAGATCGACGAGCAGTACTTC. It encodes CASSPADREIDEQYF.

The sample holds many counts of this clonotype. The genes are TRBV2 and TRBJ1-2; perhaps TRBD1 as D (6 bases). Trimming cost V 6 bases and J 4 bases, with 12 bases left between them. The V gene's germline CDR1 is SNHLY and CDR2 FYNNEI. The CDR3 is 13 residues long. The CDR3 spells CASRGGRGYGYTF. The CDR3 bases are TGTGCCAGCAGGGGGGGCAGGGGCTATGGCTACACCTTC.

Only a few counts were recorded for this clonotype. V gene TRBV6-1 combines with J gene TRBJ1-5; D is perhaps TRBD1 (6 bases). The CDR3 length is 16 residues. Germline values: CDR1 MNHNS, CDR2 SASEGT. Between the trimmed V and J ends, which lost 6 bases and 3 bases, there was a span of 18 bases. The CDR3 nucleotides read TGTGCCAGCAGCTCCACCGGACAGAAAGCCAATCAGCCCCAGCATTTT. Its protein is CASSSTGQKANQPQHF.

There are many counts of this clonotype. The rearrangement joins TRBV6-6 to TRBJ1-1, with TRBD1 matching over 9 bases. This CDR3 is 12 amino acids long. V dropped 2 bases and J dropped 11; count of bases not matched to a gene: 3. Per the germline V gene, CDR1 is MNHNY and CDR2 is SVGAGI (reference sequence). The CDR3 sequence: CASSYAQGAAFF. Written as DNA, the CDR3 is TGTGCCAGCAGTTACGCACAGGGGGCTGCTTTCTTT.

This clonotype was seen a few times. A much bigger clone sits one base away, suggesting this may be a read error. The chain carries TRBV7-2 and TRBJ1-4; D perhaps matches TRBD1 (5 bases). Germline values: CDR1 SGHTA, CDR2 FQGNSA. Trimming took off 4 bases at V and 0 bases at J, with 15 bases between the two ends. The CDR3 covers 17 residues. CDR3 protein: CASSSMGLLSTNEKLFF. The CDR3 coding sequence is TGTGCCAGCAGCTCAATGGGACTCCTCTCAACTAATGAAAAACTGTTTTTT.

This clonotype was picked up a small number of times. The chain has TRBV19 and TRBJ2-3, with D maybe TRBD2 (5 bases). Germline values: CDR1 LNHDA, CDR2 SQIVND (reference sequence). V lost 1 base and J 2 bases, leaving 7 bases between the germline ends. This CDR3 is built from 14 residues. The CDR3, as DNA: TGTGCCAGTAGTATAGCGGGGAACACAGATACGCAGTATTTT. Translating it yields CASSIAGNTDTQYF.

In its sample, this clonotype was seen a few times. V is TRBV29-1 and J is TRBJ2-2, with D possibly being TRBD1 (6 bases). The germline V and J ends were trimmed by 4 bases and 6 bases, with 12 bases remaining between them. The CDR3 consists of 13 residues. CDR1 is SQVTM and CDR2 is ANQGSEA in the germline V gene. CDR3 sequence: CSVGIGGSGELFF. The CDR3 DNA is TGCAGCGTTGGTATAGGGGGTTCCGGGGAGCTGTTTTTT.

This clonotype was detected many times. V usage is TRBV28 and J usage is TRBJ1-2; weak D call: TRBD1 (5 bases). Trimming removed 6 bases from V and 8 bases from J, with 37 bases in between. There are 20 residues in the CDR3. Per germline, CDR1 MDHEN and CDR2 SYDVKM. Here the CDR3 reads CASRLKPRRRPRMFEGGYTF. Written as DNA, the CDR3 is TGTGCCAGCAGACTAAAACCCCGTAGGCGGCCCCGGATGTTTGAGGGGGGCTACACCTTC.

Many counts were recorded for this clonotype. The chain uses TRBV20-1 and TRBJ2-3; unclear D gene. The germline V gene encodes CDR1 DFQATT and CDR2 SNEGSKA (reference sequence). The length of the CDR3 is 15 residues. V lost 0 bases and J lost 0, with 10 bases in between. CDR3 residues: CSARDAKTSTDTQYF. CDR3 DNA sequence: TGCAGTGCTAGAGACGCCAAGACCAGCACAGATACGCAGTATTTT.

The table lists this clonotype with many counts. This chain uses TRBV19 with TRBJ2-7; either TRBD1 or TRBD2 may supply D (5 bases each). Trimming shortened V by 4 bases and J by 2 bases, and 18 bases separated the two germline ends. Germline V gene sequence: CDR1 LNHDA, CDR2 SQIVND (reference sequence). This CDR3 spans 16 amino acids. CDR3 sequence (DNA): TGTGCCAGTAGTAGCAGAAACACCGGGACCCCCTACGAGCAGTACTTC. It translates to CASSSRNTGTPYEQYF.

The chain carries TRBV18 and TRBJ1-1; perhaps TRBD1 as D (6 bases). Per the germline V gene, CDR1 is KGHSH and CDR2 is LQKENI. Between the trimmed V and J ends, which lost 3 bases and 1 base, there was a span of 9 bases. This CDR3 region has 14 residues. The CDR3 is CASSPTGQNTEAFF. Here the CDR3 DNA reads TGTGCCAGCTCACCGACAGGACAGAACACTGAAGCTTTCTTT.

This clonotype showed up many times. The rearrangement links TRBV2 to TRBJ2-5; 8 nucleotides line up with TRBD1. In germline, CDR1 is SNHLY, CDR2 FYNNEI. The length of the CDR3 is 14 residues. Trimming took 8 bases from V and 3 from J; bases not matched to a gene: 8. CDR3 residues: CASGRTGNEETQYF. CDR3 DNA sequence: TGTGCCAGCGGAAGGACAGGGAACGAAGAGACCCAGTACTTC.